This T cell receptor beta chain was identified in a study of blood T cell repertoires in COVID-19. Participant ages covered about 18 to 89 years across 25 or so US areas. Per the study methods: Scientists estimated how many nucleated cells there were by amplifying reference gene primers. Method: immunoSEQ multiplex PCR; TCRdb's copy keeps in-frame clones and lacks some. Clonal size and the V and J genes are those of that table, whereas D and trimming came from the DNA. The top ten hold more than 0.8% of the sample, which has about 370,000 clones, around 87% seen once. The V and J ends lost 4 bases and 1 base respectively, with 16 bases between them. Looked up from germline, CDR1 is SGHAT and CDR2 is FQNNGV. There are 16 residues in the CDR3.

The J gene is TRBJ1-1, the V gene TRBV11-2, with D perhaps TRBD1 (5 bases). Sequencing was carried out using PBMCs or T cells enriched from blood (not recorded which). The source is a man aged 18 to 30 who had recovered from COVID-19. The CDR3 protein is CASSSGRGRGNTEAFF. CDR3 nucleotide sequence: TGTGCCAGCAGCTCCGGTCGGGGGAGGGGGAACACTGAAGCTTTCTTT. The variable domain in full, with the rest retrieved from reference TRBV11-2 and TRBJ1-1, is EAGVAQSPRYKIIEKRQSVAFWCNPISGHATLYWYQQILGQGPKLLIQFQNNGVVDDSQLPKDRFSAERLKGVDSTLKIQPAKLEDSAVYLCASSSGRGRGNTEAFFGQGTRLTVV.